These 17 T cell receptor beta chains were sequenced from one sample in a study of T cell repertoires in cytomegalovirus infection. TCRdb ran MiXCR on the reads and lists one entry per CDR3 protein. The table has around 710,000 distinct CDR3 sequences, under 35% seen once. These TCRs are of unknown antigen specificity. The starting material was cultured CD8+ T cells from PBMCs, obtained from culture after CMV antigen stimulation. These receptors were taken from a human donor in good health (CMV status not recorded). Some clones in this sample may be carry-over from other donors' samples.

The chain is built from TRBV5-1 and TRBJ1-6; D is unclear. Germline loops: CDR1 SGHRS, CDR2 YFSETQ. This CDR3 comprises 16 residues. V was cut by 1 base and J by 7 bases, with 15 bases left in between. DNA for the CDR3: TGCGCCAGCAGCTTGCCCAAGGACGGTCCCAATTCACCCCTCCACTTT. Translation gives CASSLPKDGPNSPLHF.

The table lists this clonotype with many counts. V and J are TRBV12-3 or TRBV12-4 and TRBJ1-5; D is uncertain. The V and J ends lost 2 bases and 5 bases respectively, with 7 bases between them. This CDR3 spans 13 amino acids. CDR3 sequence (DNA): TGTGCCAGCAGTTTATCGGGTCATCAGCCCCAGCATTTT. This encodes CASSLSGHQPQHF.

This clonotype was recorded many times. The V call is TRBV7-2, the J call TRBJ1-1; D possibly corresponds to TRBD1 (6 bases). The CDR3 totals 16 residues. CDR1 and CDR2 from the germline V gene are SGHTA and FQGNSA. V lost 2 bases and J 1 base, leaving 14 bases between the germline ends. In DNA form, the CDR3 reads TGTGCCAGCAGCTTAAATGACGGGGGGCCGAACACTGAAGCTTTCTTT. Protein: CASSLNDGGPNTEAFF.

The chain employs TRBV9 and TRBJ1-3; D unclear. With 1 base removed from V and 0 bases from J, the gap between germline ends came to 2 bases. This CDR3 contains 13 residues. Germline CDR1 SGDLS, CDR2 YYNGEE. CDR3 nucleotide sequence: TGTGCCAGCAGCGTACGCTCTGGAAACACCATATATTTT. It is translated as CASSVRSGNTIYF.

The CDR3 is CASSLGGTSGAASTDTQYF. The DNA of the CDR3 is TGTGCCAGCAGCTTGGGGGGGACTAGCGGAGCTGCTAGCACAGATACGCAGTATTTT. The rearrangement joins TRBV25-1 to TRBJ2-3; TRBD2 matches at 11 bases. The V segment lost 6 bases and the J segment 0 bases; nucleotides outside the gene matches: 14. The CDR3 contains 19 residues. Germline CDR1 and CDR2: MGHDK and SYGVNS.

This clonotype has just a few counts. The V gene is TRBV27, the J gene TRBJ2-1; TRBD2 might be the D (5 bases). Germline CDR1 is MNHEY and CDR2 is SMNVEV (reference sequence). Deletions cut 0 bases from V and 9 bases from J, with 12 bases between. This CDR3 is built from 14 residues. The CDR3 DNA reads TGTGCCAGCAGTTTATCGGCTTCGGGGAGTGAGCAGTTCTTC. Its protein product is CASSLSASGSEQFF.

This clonotype was found a few times. The chain joins TRBV11-1 to TRBJ2-1; D tentatively reads TRBD1 or TRBD2 (5 bases each). The CDR3 length is 15 residues. Germline V gene sequence: CDR1 SGHAT, CDR2 FQDESV (reference sequence). V lost 1 base, J lost 5 bases, and 12 bases lay in between. CDR3 region: CASSLDWDRHNEQFF. In DNA, the CDR3 is TGTGCCAGCAGCTTAGATTGGGACCGTCACAATGAGCAGTTCTTC.

J is TRBJ2-7 and V is TRBV5-6; 7 positions agree with TRBD1. The CDR3 has 12 amino acids. The V gene end was trimmed by 4 bases and the J gene end by 6 bases; junction bases not matched to a gene: 4. CDR1 and CDR2 (germline): SGHDT, YYEEEE. DNA of the CDR3: TGTGCCAGCAGCGAGGGACAGACCGAGCAGTACTTC. It codes for CASSEGQTEQYF.

A few counts support this clonotype. The rearrangement links TRBV6-1 to TRBJ1-2; D ambiguous. Germline V CDR1 and CDR2: MNHNS, SASEGT. Trimming removed 6 bases at V and 0 bases at J, with 8 bases between. The CDR3 has 13 amino acids. This chain's CDR3 is CASRAGTNYGYTF. As DNA, the CDR3 is TGTGCCAGCAGAGCCGGGACTAACTATGGCTACACCTTC.

This clonotype has a handful of counts. The chain carries TRBV2 and TRBJ1-6; D is unclear. The V gene's germline CDR1 is SNHLY and CDR2 FYNNEI. The CDR3 sequence is 14 residues long. Trimming pared 0 bases from V and 11 bases from J, leaving 11 bases between. CDR3 sequence (DNA): TGTGCCAGCAGTGAAGCGCCTGATAGAACACCCCTCCACTTT. Translated, it gives CASSEAPDRTPLHF.

This clonotype has a handful of counts. The chain recombines TRBV6-5 with TRBJ2-7; 8 bases align to TRBD1. The length of the CDR3 is 16 residues. Trimming cost V 0 bases and J 3 bases; bases outside gene matches: 7. CDR1 and CDR2 from the germline V gene are MNHEY and SVGAGI. DNA for the CDR3: TGTGCCAGCAGTTACTCGACGCCCGGGACAGGCTACGAGCAGTACTTC. Translated, it gives CASSYSTPGTGYEQYF.

The chain combines TRBV20-1 with TRBJ2-7; D is possibly TRBD2 (6 bases). Germline-derived CDR1 and CDR2 are DFQATT and SNEGSKA (reference sequence). Trimming took off 2 bases at V and 3 bases at J, with 14 bases between the two ends. The CDR3 length is 14 residues. The CDR3 sequence is CSARLPAGIYEQYV. The CDR3 nucleotides read TGCAGTGCTAGACTCCCCGCGGGGATCTACGAGCAGTACGTC.

This clonotype was seen more than once but under ten times. This chain uses TRBV4-1 with TRBJ1-5; D unclear. The CDR3 totals 15 residues. The V gene lost 0 bases and the J gene lost 6 bases, with 12 bases spanning the gap. Germline CDR1 reads MGHRA; CDR2 reads YSYEKL. The CDR3 bases are TGCGCCAGCAGCCAAGATACCATGATCGGTCAGCCCCAGCATTTT. Its translation: CASSQDTMIGQPQHF.

The chain is built from TRBV29-1 and TRBJ2-1, with unresolved D. Trimming shortened V by 3 bases and J by 0 bases, and 12 bases separated the two germline ends. Germline assignment: CDR1 SQVTM and CDR2 ANQGSEA. The CDR3 contains 15 residues. The CDR3 protein is CSVDGAKFSYNEQFF. The CDR3 DNA reads TGCAGCGTTGACGGTGCAAAGTTCTCCTACAATGAGCAGTTCTTC.

The J gene is TRBJ1-2, the V gene TRBV6-5, with 7 nucleotides matching TRBD1. This CDR3 has 13 residues. V was clipped by 5 bases and J by 7 bases; unmatched bases: 7. Germline V gene data show CDR1 as MNHEY and CDR2 as SVGAGI. CDR3 nucleotides: TGTGCCAGCAGTATAGCAGGGGGAGCTGGCTACACCTTC. It codes for CASSIAGGAGYTF.

This chain joins TRBV24-1 and TRBJ2-1, with D uncertain. V lost 0 bases to trimming and J lost 5 bases, with 7 bases between them. The CDR3 sequence is 14 residues long. Germline CDR1 and CDR2: KGHDR and SFDVKD. This chain's CDR3 is CATSDLENDNEQFF. In DNA, the CDR3 is TGTGCCACCAGTGATTTGGAGAACGACAATGAGCAGTTCTTC.

This clonotype has ten or more counts. The chain joins TRBV7-8 to TRBJ1-3; D may be TRBD1 (5 bases). This CDR3 is built from 14 residues. Trimming took off 7 bases at V and 0 bases at J, with 10 bases between the two ends. Germline CDR1 SGHVS, CDR2 FQNEAQ. CDR3 DNA sequence: TGTGCCAGCAACACAGGATTCTCTGGAAACACCATATATTTT. Translation: CASNTGFSGNTIYF.